The rows below give T cell receptor beta chains drawn from one sample of a study of T cell responses to AZD1222 COVID-19 vaccine. Assay: immunoSEQ multiplex PCR; the TCRdb copy retains only in-frame clones and omits some. This sample has 150,000 to 200,000 clones, with about 90% found just once. Sequences were derived from peripheral blood, sampled 28 days after the second AZD1222 dose. The receptor source for this set is an adult who received the AZD1222 COVID-19 vaccine. Each CDR3 is given without its conserved first and last residue.

TRBV6-6	TRBJ2-1	ASSQSGGAYNEQF
TRBV5-4	TRBJ1-1	ASSASRTRAF
TRBV29-1	TRBJ2-5	SVYGGRETQY
TRBV29-1	TRBJ2-3	SVEAGGEDTQY
TRBV10-2	TRBJ2-1	ASSEYRVINEQF
TRBV15	TRBJ2-1	ATSRPPSGGWNEQF
TRBV11-2	TRBJ1-1	ASSFGPNTEAF
TRBV2	TRBJ1-2	ASSDDSFYGYT
TRBV7-9	TRBJ1-5	ASSNGTGRWGNQPQH
TRBV29-1	TRBJ1-1	SVGRNKLNTEAF
TRBV12-3/TRBV12-4	TRBJ1-5	ASSLVNNQPQH
TRBV7-9	TRBJ1-2	ASTMAGTGGADGYT
TRBV18	TRBJ2-3	ASSPPLGTDTQY
TRBV29-1	TRBJ1-2	SVGSASYGYT
TRBV5-1	TRBJ1-1	ASSSGENTEAF
TRBV7-9	TRBJ1-2	ASSLAGFGGYT
TRBV5-1	TRBJ2-5	ASSRAGARGETQY
TRBV6-5	TRBJ1-2	ASSFRGFYGYT
TRBV5-4	TRBJ1-1	ASSHGQVRLRPMAF
TRBV5-1	TRBJ2-2	ASSLQRGIPGELF
TRBV2	TRBJ1-5	ASSVVGDSNQPQH
TRBV6-4	TRBJ2-3	ASSEGLAGTDTQY
TRBV2	TRBJ1-2	ASSYELPGRRGYT
TRBV6-1	TRBJ1-1	ASSEAGVMGTEAF
TRBV6-5	TRBJ1-5	ASSYGAESPQH
TRBV12-3/TRBV12-4	TRBJ2-1	ASSLDVGAEQF
TRBV29-1	TRBJ2-7	SVAPGQGIHEQY
TRBV5-1	TRBJ2-2	ASSLGGTNTGELF
TRBV2	TRBJ2-5	ASSFPGQGVGTQY
TRBV2	TRBJ1-5	ASSDSGVHSNQPQH